This TCR beta chain was documented in a study of CD8 T cells in ankylosing spondylitis. The J segment lost 7 bases and the V segment lost 4 bases, leaving 13 bases of the junction unmatched. This CDR3 comprises 16 residues. Germline V CDR1 and CDR2: ENHRY, SYGVKD. MiXCR, applied by TCRdb to the 5' RACE reads, yields one record per CDR3 protein. The sample consists of 250,000 to 400,000 distinct CDR3 sequences, roughly 10% of them appearing once. The table lists this clonotype with many counts. This sequence joins TRBV10-3 and TRBJ1-2, with 9 bases matching TRBD1. This TCR was sampled from a female donor with ankylosing spondylitis or in good health (not recorded which). Sequenced material: blood, either unsorted or a sorted T cell fraction (not recorded which). The CDR3 loop is CAISGVVGTGFGGYTF. The CDR3 nucleotides read TGTGCCATCAGTGGGGTCGTTGGGACAGGGTTTGGTGGCTACACCTTC.